A selection of T cell receptor beta chains follows, all from one sample in a study of response to subunit inactivated influenza vaccine. TCRdb redid the calling of the RT-PCR reads with MiXCR, one entry per CDR3 protein. The sample shows under 850,000 distinct CDR3 sequences, about 18% of them seen only once. Here the sequenced sample was PBMCs from blood, taken 4 to 6 days after vaccination. The receptors shown here come from a man in his fifties or sixties who received an inactivated influenza vaccine. The CDR3 runs from the conserved cysteine through the conserved F or W. The D gene is left open where the match is weak. Clone size, where shown, is once, few, many, or a class for clones that have expanded.

-,-,TRBJ2-3,TRBV18,14,TGTGCCAGCTCACAGAACCATAACACAGATACGCAGTATTTT,CASSQNHNTDTQYF
-,-,TRBJ1-5,TRBV2,14,TGTGCCAGCGGTGGTAGGGTTAGCAATCAGCCCCAGCATTTT,CASGGRVSNQPQHF
-,-,TRBJ2-7,TRBV5-6,17,TGTGCCAGCAGCCTGACCCTTCGGGGGAGTCCATCCGACGAGCAGTACTTC,CASSLTLRGSPSDEQYF
-,-,TRBJ1-2,TRBV7-2,15,TGTGCCAGCAGCCCTCGTCGTCCGACGGACTATGGCTACACCTTC,CASSPRRPTDYGYTF
-,-,TRBJ2-7,TRBV7-9,12,TGTGCCAGCAGCTCAGGGGGGCGCGAGCAGTACTTC,CASSSGGREQYF
few,-,TRBJ2-2,TRBV9,15,TGTGCCAGCAGCGTAGTAAGTGGTGGACTCGGGGAGCTGTTTTTT,CASSVVSGGLGELFF
few,-,TRBJ1-2,TRBV12-3/TRBV12-4,15,TGTGCCAGCAGTTTTTCCGGACAGATACTCTATGGCTACACCTTC,CASSFSGQILYGYTF
few,TRBD1,TRBJ1-1,TRBV4-3,18,TGCGCCAGCAGCCAAGTAGGGGCAGGGGGCGCGAGGAACGCTGAAGCTTTCTTT,CASSQVGAGGARNAEAFF
few,TRBD2,TRBJ2-2,TRBV4-1,17,TGCGCCAGCAGCCCCGTCGGGGGGATAACGAACACCGGGGAGCTGTTTTTT,CASSPVGGITNTGELFF
few,-,TRBJ2-5,TRBV28,12,TGTGCCAGCAGGGCTAAGCAAGAGACCCAGTACTTC,CASRAKQETQYF
few,TRBD1,TRBJ2-7,TRBV6-5,15,TGTGCCAGCAGTTACTCGAACAGGGGCGCGTACGAGCAGTACTTC,CASSYSNRGAYEQYF
few,TRBD2,TRBJ2-5,TRBV20-1,16,TGCAGTGCTAGAGAACTAGCGGGAGGGCCGCTTGAGACCCAGTACTTC,CSARELAGGPLETQYF
many,-,TRBJ2-5,TRBV2,13,TGTGCCAGCAGAGAACGACGGAAAGAGACCCAGTACTTC,CASRERRKETQYF
few,TRBD1,TRBJ2-7,TRBV4-3,18,TGCGCCAGCAGCCAAGATTTAGTCTTAGAACAGGGGGCCTACGAGCAGTACTTC,CASSQDLVLEQGAYEQYF
many,TRBD1,TRBJ2-1,TRBV12-3/TRBV12-4,15,TGTGCCAGCAGTCCCTCAGGACAGGGGGCTTATGAGCAGTTCTTC,CASSPSGQGAYEQFF
-,-,TRBJ1-2,TRBV5-1,15,TGCGCCAGCAGCCATCACGGGGACGGCAACTATGGCTACACCTTC,CASSHHGDGNYGYTF
-,-,TRBJ2-1,TRBV20-1,14,TGCAGTGCTAGACTCCCGGAGGGGCGTAATGAGCAGTTCTTC,CSARLPEGRNEQFF
-,-,TRBJ1-2,TRBV28,15,TGTGCCAGCACCCGAAACCGGGGAGGGATCTATGGCTACACCTTC,CASTRNRGGIYGYTF